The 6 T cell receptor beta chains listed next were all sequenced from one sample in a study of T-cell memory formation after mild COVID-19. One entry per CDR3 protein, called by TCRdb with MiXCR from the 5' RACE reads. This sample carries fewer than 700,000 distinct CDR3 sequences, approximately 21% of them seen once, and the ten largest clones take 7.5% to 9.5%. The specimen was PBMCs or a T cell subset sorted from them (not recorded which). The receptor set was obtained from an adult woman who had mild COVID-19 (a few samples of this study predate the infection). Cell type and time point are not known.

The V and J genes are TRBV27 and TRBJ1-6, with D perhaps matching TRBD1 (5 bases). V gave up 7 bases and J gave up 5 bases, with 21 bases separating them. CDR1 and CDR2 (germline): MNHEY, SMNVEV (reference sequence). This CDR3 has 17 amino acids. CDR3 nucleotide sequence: TGTGCCAGCACTCTACTCGGGGGGGGACGTAATAATTCACCCCTCCACTTT. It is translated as CASTLLGGGRNNSPLHF.

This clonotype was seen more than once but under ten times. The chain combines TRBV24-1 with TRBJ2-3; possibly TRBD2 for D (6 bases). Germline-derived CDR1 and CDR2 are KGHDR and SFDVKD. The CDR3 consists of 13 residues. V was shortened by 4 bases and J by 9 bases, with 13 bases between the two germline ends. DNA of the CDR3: TGTGCCACCAGTGAGTTTGGTGGAGGGACGCAGTATTTT. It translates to CATSEFGGGTQYF.

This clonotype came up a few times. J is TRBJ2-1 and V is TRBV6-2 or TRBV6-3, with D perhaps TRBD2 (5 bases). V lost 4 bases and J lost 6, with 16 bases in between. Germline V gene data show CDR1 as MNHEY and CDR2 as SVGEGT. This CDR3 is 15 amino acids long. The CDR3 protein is CASSSLQRRPNEQFF. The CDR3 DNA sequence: TGTGCCAGCAGTTCACTACAGCGGAGGCCCAATGAGCAGTTCTTC.

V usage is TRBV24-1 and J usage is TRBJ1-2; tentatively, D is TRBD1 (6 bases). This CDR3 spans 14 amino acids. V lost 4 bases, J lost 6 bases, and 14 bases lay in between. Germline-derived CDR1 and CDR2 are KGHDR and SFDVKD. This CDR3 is CATSDSTGYDGYTF. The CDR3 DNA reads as TGTGCCACCAGTGACTCGACAGGTTACGATGGCTACACCTTC.

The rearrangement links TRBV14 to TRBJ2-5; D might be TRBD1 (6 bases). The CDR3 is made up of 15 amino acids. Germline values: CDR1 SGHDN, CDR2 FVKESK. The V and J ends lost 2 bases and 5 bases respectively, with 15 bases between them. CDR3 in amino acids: CASSQLQGPQETQYF. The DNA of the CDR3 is TGTGCCAGCAGCCAACTACAGGGACCCCAGGAGACCCAGTACTTC.

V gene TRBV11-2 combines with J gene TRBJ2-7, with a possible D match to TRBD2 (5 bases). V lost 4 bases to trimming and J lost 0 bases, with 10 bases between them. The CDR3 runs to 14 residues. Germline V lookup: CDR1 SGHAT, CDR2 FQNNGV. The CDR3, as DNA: TGTGCCAGCAGCTCGTTAACTAGCTCCTACGAGCAGTACTTC. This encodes CASSSLTSSYEQYF.